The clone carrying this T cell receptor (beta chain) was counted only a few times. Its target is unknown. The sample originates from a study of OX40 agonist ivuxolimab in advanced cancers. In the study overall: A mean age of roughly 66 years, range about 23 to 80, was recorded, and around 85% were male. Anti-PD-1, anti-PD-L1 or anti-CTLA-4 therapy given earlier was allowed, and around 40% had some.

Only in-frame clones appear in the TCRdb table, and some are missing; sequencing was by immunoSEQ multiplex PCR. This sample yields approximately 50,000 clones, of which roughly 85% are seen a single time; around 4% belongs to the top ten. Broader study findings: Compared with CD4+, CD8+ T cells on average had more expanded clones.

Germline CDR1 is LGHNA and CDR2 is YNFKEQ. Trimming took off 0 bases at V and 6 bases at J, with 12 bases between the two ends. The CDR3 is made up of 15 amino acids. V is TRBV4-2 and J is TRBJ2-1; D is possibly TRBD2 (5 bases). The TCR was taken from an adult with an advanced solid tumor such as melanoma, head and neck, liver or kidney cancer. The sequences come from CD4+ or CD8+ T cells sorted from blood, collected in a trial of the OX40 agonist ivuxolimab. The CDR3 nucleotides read TGTGCCAGCAGCCAAGAGTCCCGGGATAGCAATGAGCAGTTCTTC. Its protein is CASSQESRDSNEQFF.